A selection of T cell receptor beta chains follows, all from one sample in a study of blood T cell repertoires in COVID-19. Data came from immunoSEQ multiplex PCR; TCRdb stores just in-frame clones and leaves some out. The top ten hold approximately 6.4% of the sample, which has tens of thousands of clones, about 90% seen once. The sequenced sample was peripheral blood. These receptors were obtained from a man between 65 and 79 years old with active COVID-19. The CDR3 runs from the conserved cysteine through the conserved F or W. A D gene is named only where the DNA matches it firmly. Size is omitted from some rows. Given values are once, few, many or a class for expanded clones.

CDR3aa: CASSGQGYGYTF
CDR3nt: TGTGCCAGTAGCGGACAGGGTTATGGCTACACCTTC
j_gene: TRBJ1-2
abundance: -
len: 12
v_gene: TRBV19
d_gene: TRBD1

CDR3aa: CASSLALNTEAFF
CDR3nt: TGCGCCAGCAGCTTAGCGTTAAACACTGAAGCTTTCTTT
j_gene: TRBJ1-1
abundance: -
len: 13
v_gene: TRBV5-1
d_gene: -

CDR3aa: CASTAAGTLNTGELFF
CDR3nt: TGTGCCAGCACTGCCGCCGGGACATTGAACACCGGGGAGCTGTTTTTT
j_gene: TRBJ2-2
abundance: -
len: 16
v_gene: TRBV2
d_gene: -

CDR3aa: CASRQRQGISPLHF
CDR3nt: TGTGCCAGCAGGCAGAGACAGGGAATTTCACCCCTCCACTTT
j_gene: TRBJ1-6
abundance: -
len: 14
v_gene: TRBV6-5
d_gene: TRBD1

CDR3aa: CASRKSRSSYEQYF
CDR3nt: TGTGCCAGCAGAAAATCGCGGAGCTCCTACGAGCAGTACTTC
j_gene: TRBJ2-7
abundance: -
len: 14
v_gene: TRBV18
d_gene: -

CDR3aa: CASSTQHRVHQPQHF
CDR3nt: TGTGCCAGCAGTACCCAACACAGGGTGCATCAGCCCCAGCATTTT
j_gene: TRBJ1-5
abundance: few
len: 15
v_gene: TRBV6-6
d_gene: -

CDR3aa: CASSQVLAGGETQYF
CDR3nt: TGTGCCAGCAGCCAAGTACTAGCGGGGGGAGAGACCCAGTACTTC
j_gene: TRBJ2-5
abundance: -
len: 15
v_gene: TRBV3-1/TRBV3-2
d_gene: TRBD2

CDR3aa: CASSLGGTGGIDEQFF
CDR3nt: TGTGCCAGCAGTTTAGGCGGGACAGGGGGTATCGATGAGCAGTTCTTC
j_gene: TRBJ2-1
abundance: -
len: 16
v_gene: TRBV28
d_gene: TRBD1

CDR3aa: CASSQDRQPSRAAF
CDR3nt: TGCGCCAGCAGCCAAGATCGGCAGCCCAGCAGGGCGGCCTTT
j_gene: TRBJ1-1
abundance: -
len: 14
v_gene: TRBV4-1
d_gene: -

CDR3aa: CASSPEAGVGDNEQFF
CDR3nt: TGTGCCAGCTCACCAGAAGCGGGGGTTGGGGACAATGAGCAGTTCTTC
j_gene: TRBJ2-1
abundance: -
len: 16
v_gene: TRBV18
d_gene: TRBD2

CDR3aa: CASSYRPGNTEAFF
CDR3nt: TGTGCCAGCAGTTACCGTCCAGGGAACACTGAAGCTTTCTTT
j_gene: TRBJ1-1
abundance: once
len: 14
v_gene: TRBV6-5
d_gene: -

CDR3aa: CASSSPTSGVFIQYF
CDR3nt: TGTGCCAGCAGCTCCCCGACTAGCGGGGTCTTCATTCAGTACTTC
j_gene: TRBJ2-4
abundance: -
len: 15
v_gene: TRBV6-2/TRBV6-3
d_gene: TRBD2

CDR3aa: CASSDLLYYEQYF
CDR3nt: TGTGCCAGCAGTGATCTGTTATACTACGAGCAGTACTTC
j_gene: TRBJ2-7
abundance: -
len: 13
v_gene: TRBV2
d_gene: -

CDR3aa: CSASTGGSYNEQFF
CDR3nt: TGCAGTGCTAGTACGGGAGGCTCCTACAATGAGCAGTTCTTC
j_gene: TRBJ2-1
abundance: -
len: 14
v_gene: TRBV20-1
d_gene: TRBD2

CDR3aa: CASRITGMNTEAFF
CDR3nt: TGTGCAAGTCGCATCACCGGTATGAACACTGAAGCTTTCTTT
j_gene: TRBJ1-1
abundance: -
len: 14
v_gene: TRBV12-2
d_gene: -

CDR3aa: CASSPTDRANTEAFF
CDR3nt: TGTGCCAGCAGCCCAACGGACAGGGCGAACACTGAAGCTTTCTTT
j_gene: TRBJ1-1
abundance: -
len: 15
v_gene: TRBV7-9
d_gene: TRBD1

CDR3aa: CSASAGTANSPLHF
CDR3nt: TGCAGTGCTAGTGCCGGGACTGCAAATTCACCCCTCCACTTT
j_gene: TRBJ1-6
abundance: -
len: 14
v_gene: TRBV20-1
d_gene: -

CDR3aa: CASSRGAQETQYF
CDR3nt: TGTGCCAGCAGCCGTGGGGCCCAAGAGACCCAGTACTTC
j_gene: TRBJ2-5
abundance: -
len: 13
v_gene: TRBV11-2
d_gene: -

CDR3aa: CASSPQGNTIYF
CDR3nt: TGTGCCAGCTCACCTCAGGGAAACACCATATATTTT
j_gene: TRBJ1-3
abundance: -
len: 12
v_gene: TRBV18
d_gene: -

CDR3aa: CASSETVYNEQFF
CDR3nt: TGTGCCAGCAGTGAGACAGTTTACAATGAGCAGTTCTTC
j_gene: TRBJ2-1
abundance: -
len: 13
v_gene: TRBV6-1
d_gene: -

CDR3aa: CSATGLYGYTF
CDR3nt: TGCAGTGCCACAGGGCTATATGGCTACACCTTC
j_gene: TRBJ1-2
abundance: once
len: 11
v_gene: TRBV20-1
d_gene: -